The next 20 T cell receptor beta chains were all read from a single sample in a study of CD8+ T cells in alopecia areata. The treatment is: oral pan-JAK inhibitor, 5-10 mg twice daily. cDNA prepared by RNA extraction and subsequent reverse transcription served as the template for sequencing. Using immunoSEQ multiplex PCR, the repertoire was profiled, and TCRdb retains in-frame clones only, with some absent. The sample contains 200,000 to 250,000 clones, roughly 44% of which appear only once. Sequencing used CD4+ T cells sorted from blood, obtained at approximately week 36, from a patient treated with tofacitinib. These receptors were obtained from a human donor with alopecia areata.

The V and J genes are TRBV6-5 and TRBJ1-2; the D gene is possibly TRBD1 (5 bases). Germline CDR1 MNHEY, CDR2 SVGAGI. Trimming removed 8 bases at V and 4 bases at J, with 11 bases between. The CDR3 is made up of 12 amino acids. CDR3: CASGQGGYGYTF. CDR3 DNA: TGTGCCAGCGGGCAGGGTGGCTATGGCTACACCTTC.

V gene TRBV5-4 combines with J gene TRBJ2-3, with 12 nucleotides matching TRBD2. Germline CDR1 and CDR2: SGHNT and YYREEE (reference sequence). The CDR3 runs to 17 residues. V gave up 7 bases and J gave up 5 bases; unmatched junction bases: 14. The CDR3 region is CASRPHLAGGPIDTQYF. The CDR3 region has the DNA TGTGCCAGCCGGCCCCACCTAGCGGGAGGGCCGATAGATACGCAGTATTTT.

This clone turned up a few times. V usage is TRBV7-9 and J usage is TRBJ2-5, with D unresolved. This CDR3 spans 16 amino acids. The germline V gene has CDR1 SEHNR and CDR2 FQNEAQ (reference sequence). Between the trimmed V and J ends, which lost 7 bases and 2 bases, there was a span of 20 bases. Written as DNA, the CDR3 is TGTGCCAGCATTCCCTTGGGTGGCGGATTTCAAGAGACCCAGTACTTC. This encodes CASIPLGGGFQETQYF.

The chain joins TRBV2 to TRBJ2-7; 7 bases line up with TRBD1. The CDR3 spans 11 residues. The trim removed 3 bases at V and 9 bases at J, leaving 2 bases unmatched. Germline assignment: CDR1 SNHLY and CDR2 FYNNEI. Written as DNA, the CDR3 is TGTGCCAGCAGTGAGGACAGGTCGCAGTACTTC. This codes for CASSEDRSQYF.

This chain uses TRBV5-1 with TRBJ1-1; no firm D call. V was pared by 1 base and J by 1 base, with 5 bases between. This CDR3 region has 13 residues. Germline loops: CDR1 SGHRS, CDR2 YFSETQ. In nucleotides, the CDR3 is TGCGCCAGCAGCTTGCAGACGAACACTGAAGCTTTCTTT. Translated, it gives CASSLQTNTEAFF.

The chain joins TRBV4-2 to TRBJ2-5, with 7 bases aligning to TRBD1. V lost 1 base and J lost 2; bases outside the gene matches: 1. Germline CDR1 and CDR2: LGHNA and YNFKEQ. This CDR3 region has 14 residues. The CDR3 protein is CASSQGGQQETQYF. The CDR3 region has the DNA TGTGCCAGCAGCCAAGGGGGACAGCAAGAGACCCAGTACTTC.

This rearrangement joins TRBV5-1 to TRBJ2-1; tentatively, D is TRBD2 (5 bases). Looked up from germline, CDR1 is SGHRS and CDR2 is YFSETQ. Trimming cost V 4 bases and J 6 bases, with 11 bases left between them. The CDR3 is 13 residues long. This chain's CDR3 is CASSITSPNEQFF. The CDR3 coding sequence is TGCGCCAGCAGCATTACTAGTCCCAATGAGCAGTTCTTC. Variable domain in full (rest from reference TRBV5-1 and TRBJ2-1): KAGVTQTPRYLIKTRGQQVTLSCSPISGHRSVSWYQQTPGQGLQFLFEYFSETQRNKGNFPGRFSGRQFSNSRSEMNVSTLELGDSALYLCASSITSPNEQFFGPGTRLTVL.

The genes are TRBV6-1 and TRBJ2-7; 10 bases map to TRBD2. The germline CDR1 and CDR2 sequences are MNHNS and SASEGT. The CDR3 totals 15 residues. V shed 5 bases, J shed 7 bases, and the junction held 11 bases outside the gene matches. The CDR3 sequence: CASSLRLAGFGEQYF. The CDR3 nucleotides are TGTGCCAGCAGTCTGCGACTAGCGGGCTTTGGGGAGCAGTACTTC.

DNA of the CDR3: TGTGCCAGCGGGACAACGAACACCGGGGAGCTGTTTTTT. This translates into CASGTTNTGELFF. The chain couples TRBV2 to TRBJ2-2; tentatively, D is TRBD1 (6 bases). The V and J ends lost 8 bases and 0 bases respectively, with 7 bases between them. This CDR3 contains 13 residues. Germline loops: CDR1 SNHLY, CDR2 FYNNEI.

This clone appeared a few times. The gene calls are TRBV5-1 and TRBJ2-2; D not resolved. Germline V gene data show CDR1 as SGHRS and CDR2 as YFSETQ. CDR3 length equals 11 residues. V lost 5 bases, J lost 7 bases, and 6 bases lay in between. The CDR3 DNA is TGCGCCAGCAGTACTTTCGGGGAGCTGTTTTTT. It is translated as CASSTFGELFF.

The CDR3 loop reads CASSIQGDRGFEQYF. The CDR3 coding sequence is TGTGCCAGCAGTATTCAAGGGGACAGGGGTTTCGAGCAGTACTTC. The rearrangement links TRBV27 to TRBJ2-7; 10 nucleotides line up with TRBD1. This CDR3 has 15 amino acids. Trimming removed 5 bases from V and 6 bases from J; junction bases left unmatched: 10. The germline V gene encodes CDR1 MNHEY and CDR2 SMNVEV (reference sequence).

The chain carries TRBV2 and TRBJ1-2; the match to TRBD1 covers 10 bases. This CDR3 has 14 residues. Per the germline V gene, CDR1 is SNHLY and CDR2 is FYNNEI. Losses at the gene ends were 6 bases for V and 2 bases for J; bases not matched to a gene: 3. The CDR3 loop is CASRTGGANYGYTF. In DNA, the CDR3 is TGTGCCAGCAGGACAGGGGGCGCCAACTATGGCTACACCTTC. The full variable domain, in which reference TRBV2 and TRBJ1-2 provide the parts outside the CDR3, is EPEVTQTPSHQVTQMGQEVILRCVPISNHLYFYWYRQILGQKVEFLVSFYNNEISEKSEIFDDQFSVERPDGSNFTLKIRSTKLEDSAMYFCASRTGGANYGYTFGSGTRLTVV.

The V and J genes are TRBV10-2 and TRBJ2-7; possibly TRBD2 for D (6 bases). Germline loops: CDR1 WSHSY, CDR2 SAAADI. The CDR3 totals 15 residues. The V gene lost 0 bases and the J gene lost 6 bases, with 15 bases spanning the gap. CDR3 coding DNA: TGCGCCAGCAGTGAGTCGAAAAGCCTCGGGGGCGAGCAGTACTTC. This encodes CASSESKSLGGEQYF.

The CDR3 loop is CASSVGDRVSGNTIYF. CDR3 bases: TGTGCCAGCAGCGTAGGAGATCGCGTCTCTGGAAACACCATATATTTT. V usage is TRBV9 and J usage is TRBJ1-3; no firm D call. The V end lost 0 bases, the J end lost 0 bases, and 10 bases lay between the germline ends. Germline V gives CDR1 SGDLS, CDR2 YYNGEE. The CDR3 contains 16 residues. Complete variable domain (other parts from reference TRBV9 and TRBJ1-3): DSGVTQTPKHLITATGQRVTLRCSPRSGDLSVYWYQQSLDQGLQFLIQYYNGEERAKGNILERFSAQQFPDLHSELNLSSLELGDSALYFCASSVGDRVSGNTIYFGEGSWLTVV.

The chain has TRBV20-1 and TRBJ1-1, with D possibly matching TRBD1 (5 bases). CDR3 size: 11 residues. CDR1 DFQATT and CDR2 SNEGSKA come from the germline V gene (reference sequence). V lost 4 bases, J lost 12 bases, and 15 bases lay in between. The CDR3 reads CSATPGVITFF. The DNA of the CDR3 is TGCAGTGCTACACCGGGGGTCATAACTTTCTTT.

This clone was seen more than once but under ten times. The chain employs TRBV18 and TRBJ2-7; unclear D gene. Germline V gives CDR1 KGHSH, CDR2 LQKENI. The CDR3 sequence is 15 residues long. Deletions cut 4 bases from V and 0 bases from J, with 13 bases between. CDR3: CASSRSNPGSYEQYF. The CDR3 DNA sequence: TGTGCCAGCTCACGATCGAATCCAGGCTCCTACGAGCAGTACTTC.

The chain employs TRBV2 and TRBJ2-7, with 10 bases that match TRBD1. The CDR3 is 15 amino acids. Unmatched junction bases numbered 9, after V lost 5 bases and J lost 5 bases. Per the germline V gene, CDR1 is SNHLY and CDR2 is FYNNEI. The CDR3 nucleotides read TGTGCCAGCAGTCTAGGACTGACAGGGGGCGACGAGCAGTACTTC. Its translation: CASSLGLTGGDEQYF.

This clone was detected once. The chain joins TRBV11-2 to TRBJ2-3; D unclear. Trimming left V 6 bases short and J 4 bases short, with 14 bases between. CDR3 length: 14 residues. The germline V gene encodes CDR1 SGHAT and CDR2 FQNNGV. CDR3 loop: CASRFLGSSDTQYF. DNA for the CDR3: TGTGCCAGCAGATTCCTCGGGTCCTCAGATACGCAGTATTTT.

This clone was detected a few times. V and J are TRBV5-1 and TRBJ2-7; D is undetermined. This CDR3 is 15 amino acids long. V was clipped by 3 bases and J by 2 bases, with 15 bases between them. Germline assignment: CDR1 SGHRS and CDR2 YFSETQ. The DNA of the CDR3 is TGCGCCAGCAGCTATAGTCGGGCCGGCACCTACGAGCAGTACTTC. Translated: CASSYSRAGTYEQYF.

The J gene is TRBJ1-5, the V gene TRBV7-9, with D possibly being TRBD1 (5 bases). Germline V gene lookup returns CDR1 SEHNR and CDR2 FQNEAQ (reference sequence). CDR3 length: 12 residues. V lost 5 bases to trimming and J lost 15 bases, with 17 bases between them. In DNA, the CDR3 is TGTGCCAGCAGCAACCGGGACGGAATTAGGCATTTT. It yields the protein CASSNRDGIRHF. Together with reference TRBV7-9 and TRBJ1-5, the CDR3 gives the full variable domain: DTGVSQNPRHKITKRGQNVTFRCDPISEHNRLYWYRQTLGQGPEFLTYFQNEAQLEKSRLLSDRFSAERPKGSFSTLEIQRTEQGDSAMYLCASSNRDGIRHFGDGTRLSIL.